The T cell receptor beta chain described here comes from a study of T cell responses to AZD1222 COVID-19 vaccine. The CDR3 loop spans 12 amino acids. The germline V gene encodes CDR1 SGHVS and CDR2 FQNEAQ. Sequencing was performed with immunoSEQ multiplex PCR; in TCRdb, only in-frame clones are kept and a portion is missing. Here the sample spans 120,000 to 150,000 clones, about 89% being singletons. Overall study findings and caveats: In the spike-specific TCR repertoire, nearly half reportedly target unmutated variant regions. Regions 160-218 and 743-854 dominated among vaccine-associated CD4 TCRs spanning spike. Two AZD1222 doses significantly raised spike-specific TCR breadth and depth over controls. The donor group comprised mostly white British people and more females; the analysis possibly underestimated clonal diversity.

Concerning this clone itself: Its cognate antigen is unknown. One end of the junction does not line up with germline, which may come from a read error.

Sequenced here: peripheral blood, sampled on day 0 of AZD1222 vaccination. This receptor was obtained from an adult in good health. The chain couples TRBV7-8 to TRBJ2-1; 7 bases are shared with TRBD2. The CDR3 here is CASSLLRDYKLF. CDR3 nucleotide sequence: TGTGCCAGCAGCCTCCTCCGGGACTACAAACTCTTC.